These 25 T cell receptor beta chains share one sample of origin, sequenced in a study of CD8 T cells in ankylosing spondylitis. TCRdb analysed the 5' RACE reads with MiXCR anew, one entry per CDR3 protein. The sample has about 180,000 distinct CDR3 sequences, around a tenth seen once. What was sequenced was blood, either unsorted or a sorted T cell fraction (not recorded which). The receptors derive from a female donor with ankylosing spondylitis or in good health (not recorded which).

Concerning this clonotype itself: One end of the junction varies from germline; a read error may be responsible. The chain carries TRBV6-1 and TRBJ1-1; D unresolved. Germline CDR1 reads MNHNS; CDR2 reads SASEGT. The CDR3 is made up of 14 amino acids. The CDR3 nucleotides are TGTGCCAGCAGCGCCTGGACGGAGAACACTGAAGCCTTCTTT. It codes for CASSAWTENTEAFF.

This rearrangement joins TRBV7-9 to TRBJ1-2; 9 nucleotides line up with TRBD1. Per germline, CDR1 SEHNR and CDR2 FQNEAQ (reference sequence). Trimming took 5 bases from V and 8 from J; bases not matched to a gene: 6. The CDR3 covers 13 residues. The CDR3 sequence is CASSLTGGGGYTF. The CDR3 nucleotides are TGTGCCAGCAGCCTTACAGGGGGCGGCGGCTACACCTTC.

This clonotype occurred a few times. The chain is built from TRBV5-1 and TRBJ2-3; 7 positions agree with TRBD2. The germline CDR1 and CDR2 sequences are SGHRS and YFSETQ. The CDR3 is 16 amino acids. V gave up 0 bases and J gave up 5 bases; unmatched junction bases: 9. The CDR3 bases are TGCGCCAGCAGCTTGGCCGGGGGGATCGTCCGAGATACGCAGTATTTT. Translation gives CASSLAGGIVRDTQYF.

V usage is TRBV29-1 and J usage is TRBJ2-3, with D unclear. V lost 1 base and J lost 4, with 15 bases in between. From germline, CDR1 is SQVTM and CDR2 ANQGSEA. The CDR3 has 15 residues. The CDR3 protein is CSVEGADVDADTQYF. CDR3 nucleotides: TGCAGCGTTGAAGGGGCAGACGTCGACGCAGATACGCAGTATTTT.

The table lists this clonotype with a few counts. The chain has TRBV4-3 and TRBJ2-1; D is undetermined. The CDR3 is 13 residues long. Trimming pared 2 bases from V and 9 bases from J, leaving 11 bases between. The germline V gene has CDR1 LGHNA and CDR2 YSLEER. The CDR3 DNA reads as TGCGCCAGCAGCCAACTGGAAGTCGGTGAGCAGTTCTTC. This sequence encodes CASSQLEVGEQFF.

The gene calls are TRBV30 and TRBJ2-1; D is perhaps TRBD2 (5 bases). V was pared by 0 bases and J by 0 bases, with 12 bases between. Germline-derived CDR1 and CDR2 are GTSNPN and SVGIG (reference sequence). CDR3 length: 16 residues. CDR3 protein: CAWSVWAGGSYNEQFF. DNA for the CDR3: TGTGCCTGGAGTGTTTGGGCGGGCGGCTCCTACAATGAGCAGTTCTTC.

This rearrangement joins TRBV7-3 to TRBJ2-1, with D hard to call. Deletions cut 2 bases from V and 7 bases from J, with 21 bases between. The germline V gene encodes CDR1 SGHTA and CDR2 FQGTGA. The CDR3 has 17 amino acids. CDR3 sequence reads: CASSLGPSGDRSNEQFF. The CDR3 DNA follows: TGTGCCAGCAGCTTAGGTCCCTCGGGCGATCGGTCAAATGAGCAGTTCTTC.

This clonotype occurred many times. The genes are TRBV9 and TRBJ2-7; maybe TRBD1 (6 bases). CDR1 SGDLS and CDR2 YYNGEE come from the germline V gene. V lost 8 bases, J lost 2 bases, and 17 bases lay in between. This CDR3 comprises 14 residues. The CDR3 DNA sequence: TGTGCCAGTTCCTTGGGGGCCGGGACCTACGAGCAGTACTTC. Translation gives CASSLGAGTYEQYF.

This clonotype occurred many times. The chain combines TRBV7-2 with TRBJ2-1, with 8 nucleotides matching TRBD2. The CDR3 covers 15 residues. CDR1 and CDR2 (germline): SGHTA, FQGNSA. Losses at the gene ends were 2 bases for V and 7 bases for J; bases not matched to a gene: 7. The CDR3 is CASSLIRTSWNEQFF. The CDR3 DNA reads TGTGCCAGCAGCTTAATCCGGACTAGCTGGAATGAGCAGTTCTTC.

This clonotype was observed a handful of times. V and J are TRBV9 and TRBJ2-5, with 8 positions matching TRBD2. After removal of 6 bases from V and 0 bases from J, the junction contained 7 bases not matched to a gene. Germline CDR1 reads SGDLS; CDR2 reads YYNGEE. This CDR3 is built from 15 residues. The CDR3, as DNA: TGTGCCAGCACCCGATTTAGCGGGGACCAAGAGACCCAGTACTTC. Protein: CASTRFSGDQETQYF.

This clonotype was found a few times. The chain is built from TRBV30 and TRBJ2-1, with TRBD2 matching over 13 bases. With V trimmed by 3 bases and J by 8 bases, 7 bases remained unmatched. Germline values: CDR1 GTSNPN, CDR2 SVGIG (reference sequence). This CDR3 has 15 residues. The CDR3 DNA sequence: TGTGCCTGGAGGCGAGGACTAGCGGGAGTTGATGAGCAGTTCTTC. It yields the protein CAWRRGLAGVDEQFF.

The chain joins TRBV6-4 to TRBJ1-5; D is uncertain. V lost 6 bases to trimming and J lost 0 bases, with 12 bases between them. The CDR3 is 15 amino acids. The germline V gene has CDR1 MRHNA and CDR2 SNTAGT. For the CDR3, the DNA is TGTGCCAGCAGCTCACGGGTTTATAGCAATCAGCCCCAGCATTTT. Protein product: CASSSRVYSNQPQHF.

The chain combines TRBV19 with TRBJ2-3; D call uncertain. The germline V gene encodes CDR1 LNHDA and CDR2 SQIVND (reference sequence). This CDR3 contains 14 residues. Trimming stripped 5 bases from V and 6 bases from J, with 15 bases between. DNA for the CDR3: TGTGCCAGTAGTCTCTTTCTTTTCTCGGATACGCAGTATTTT. It encodes CASSLFLFSDTQYF. The entire variable domain, with the rest obtained from reference TRBV19 and TRBJ2-3, is as follows: DGGITQSPKYLFRKEGQNVTLSCEQNLNHDAMYWYRQDPGQGLRLIYYSQIVNDFQKGDIAEGYSVSREKKESFPLTVTSAQKNPTAFYLCASSLFLFSDTQYFGPGTRLTVL.

The gene calls are TRBV7-9 and TRBJ2-3; maybe TRBD1 (5 bases). The CDR3 has 12 amino acids. Looked up from germline, CDR1 is SEHNR and CDR2 is FQNEAQ (reference sequence). In DNA form, the CDR3 reads TGTCCCACCACGACAGAGACAGATACGCAGTATTTT. Translating gives CPTTTETDTQYF.

This clonotype turned up a few times. The rearrangement links TRBV6-1 to TRBJ2-5; TRBD2 agrees at 10 bases. Trimming cost V 7 bases and J 1 base; bases outside gene matches: 6. The CDR3 runs 15 residues. CDR1 is MNHNS and CDR2 is SASEGT in the germline V gene. CDR3 nucleotides: TGTGCCAGCAACCTAGCGGGAGCGTTCCAAGAGACCCAGTACTTC. Amino acids: CASNLAGAFQETQYF.

This clonotype appeared many times. This rearrangement joins TRBV29-1 to TRBJ2-2, with 10 bases identical to TRBD2. Losses at the gene ends were 6 bases for V and 3 bases for J; bases not matched to a gene: 1. Germline V gives CDR1 SQVTM, CDR2 ANQGSEA. The CDR3 is 13 residues long. CDR3 in DNA: TGCAGCGTAGCGGGAGGGGACACCGGGGAGCTGTTTTTT. This codes for CSVAGGDTGELFF.

J is TRBJ2-1 and V is TRBV9, with D maybe TRBD1 (7 bases). Trimming left V 0 bases short and J 10 bases short, with 14 bases between. The CDR3 is 14 amino acids. CDR1 and CDR2 (germline): SGDLS, YYNGEE. CDR3 coding DNA: TGTGCCAGCAGCGTAGAGGGCAGGGGGGAAGAGCAGTTCTTC. It yields the protein CASSVEGRGEEQFF.

In its sample, this clonotype was seen many times. The CDR3 DNA sequence: TGTGCCAGCAGTGCGGCCCCCGGGTCCGAGCAGTACTTC. Protein product: CASSAAPGSEQYF. The rearrangement links TRBV12-3 or TRBV12-4 to TRBJ2-7; no reliable D call. V gave up 5 bases and J gave up 6 bases, with 14 bases separating them. This CDR3 has 13 residues.

Comments on this clonotype: Because the CDR3's place on the DNA is in doubt, the DNA is left out and the CDR3 is given as listed by TCRdb. The chain links TRBV6-2 or TRBV6-3 to TRBJ2-2; the D call in the table, TRBD1, was not verified against the DNA. Germline V gene sequence: CDR1 MNHEY, CDR2 SVGEGT. The CDR3 adds up to 17 amino acids, both ends counted. The CDR3 loop is CASSTSDSQTNTGELFF.

The genes are TRBV30 and TRBJ2-2; 8 bases match TRBD1. Germline assignment: CDR1 GTSNPN and CDR2 SVGIG (reference sequence). This CDR3 contains 14 residues. The J segment lost 3 bases and the V segment lost 5 bases, leaving 5 bases of the junction unmatched. CDR3 residues: CAWEQGGDTGELFF. The CDR3 DNA reads TGTGCCTGGGAACAGGGGGGCGACACCGGGGAGCTGTTTTTT.

Ten or more counts support this clonotype. The rearrangement links TRBV4-3 to TRBJ2-7; D ambiguous. Trimming took off 2 bases at V and 0 bases at J, with 17 bases between the two ends. The CDR3 sequence is 17 residues long. Germline CDR1 reads LGHNA; CDR2 reads YSLEER. The CDR3 spells CASSQTYLDSSSYEQYF. The CDR3, as DNA: TGCGCCAGCAGCCAAACCTACCTTGACTCGAGCTCCTACGAGCAGTACTTC.

The gene calls are TRBV7-2 and TRBJ2-7, with D possibly TRBD1 on 6 matching bases. CDR1 SGHTA and CDR2 FQGNSA come from the germline V gene. The V gene lost 1 base and the J gene lost 7 bases, with 17 bases spanning the gap. The CDR3 covers 15 residues. This CDR3 is CASSLEPTTGFEQYF. The DNA for the CDR3 is TGTGCCAGCAGCTTAGAGCCAACAACAGGGTTTGAGCAGTACTTC.

This clonotype has only a few counts. This chain connects TRBV5-6 to TRBJ2-5; 8 positions match TRBD2. The CDR3 has 16 residues. The germline CDR1 and CDR2 sequences are SGHDT and YYEEEE. V trimming: 0 bases; J trimming: 5 bases; junction bases outside the gene matches: 9. For the CDR3, the DNA is TGTGCCAGCAGCTTGGCTGGCGGGAGGCCCCAGGAGACCCAGTACTTC. It translates to CASSLAGGRPQETQYF.

The CDR3 sequence is CATSDWGTGCLWGNEQFF. The CDR3 coding sequence is TGTGCCACCAGTGATTGGGGGACAGGATGCCTTTGGGGGAATGAGCAGTTCTTC. The chain recombines TRBV24-1 with TRBJ2-1; TRBD1 agrees at 8 bases. This CDR3 contains 18 residues. V gave up 2 bases and J gave up 7 bases; unmatched junction bases: 15. The germline CDR1 and CDR2 sequences are KGHDR and SFDVKD.

This clonotype turned up a few times. The chain joins TRBV15 to TRBJ2-7, with D uncertain. The germline gives CDR1 LNHNV, CDR2 YYDKDF (reference sequence). The CDR3 length is 14 residues. The V end was cut by 0 bases, the J end by 2 bases, with 8 bases between. The CDR3 DNA sequence: TGTGCCACCAGCAGAGATTCGCTAACCTACGAGCAGTACTTC. Amino acid sequence: CATSRDSLTYEQYF.